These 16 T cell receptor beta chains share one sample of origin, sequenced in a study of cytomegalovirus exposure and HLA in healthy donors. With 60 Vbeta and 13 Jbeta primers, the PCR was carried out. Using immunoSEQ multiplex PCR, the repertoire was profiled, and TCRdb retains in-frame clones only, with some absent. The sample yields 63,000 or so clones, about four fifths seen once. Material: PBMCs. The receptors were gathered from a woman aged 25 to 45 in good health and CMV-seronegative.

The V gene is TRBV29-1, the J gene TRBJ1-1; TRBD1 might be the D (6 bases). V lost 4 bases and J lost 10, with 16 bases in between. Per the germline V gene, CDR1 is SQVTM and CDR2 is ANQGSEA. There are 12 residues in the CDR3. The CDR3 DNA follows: TGCAGCGTTGTGTCACAGGGCCCTGGAGCTTTCTTT. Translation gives CSVVSQGPGAFF.

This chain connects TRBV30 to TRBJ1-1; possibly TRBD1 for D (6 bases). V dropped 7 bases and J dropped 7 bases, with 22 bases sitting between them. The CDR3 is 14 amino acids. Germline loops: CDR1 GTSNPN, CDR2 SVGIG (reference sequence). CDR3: CALSSFGGAGEAFF. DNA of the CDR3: TGTGCCTTGTCTTCGTTTGGGGGGGCGGGTGAAGCTTTCTTT.

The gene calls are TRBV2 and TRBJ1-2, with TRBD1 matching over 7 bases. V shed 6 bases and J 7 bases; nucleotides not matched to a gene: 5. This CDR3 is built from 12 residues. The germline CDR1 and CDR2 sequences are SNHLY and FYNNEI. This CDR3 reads CASRQTGFGYTF. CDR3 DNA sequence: TGTGCCAGCAGACAGACAGGGTTTGGCTACACCTTC.

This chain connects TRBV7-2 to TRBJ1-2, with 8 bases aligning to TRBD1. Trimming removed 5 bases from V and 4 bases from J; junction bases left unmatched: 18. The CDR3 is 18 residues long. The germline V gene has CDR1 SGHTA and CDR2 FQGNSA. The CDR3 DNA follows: TGTGCCAGCAGCCTATACCGGGACAGGAATCTCCCTGGCTATGGCTACACCTTC. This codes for CASSLYRDRNLPGYGYTF.

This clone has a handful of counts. The CDR3 region is CASSDRRASGTDTQYF. The CDR3 coding sequence is TGTGCCAGCAGTGACCGGCGGGCCTCGGGCACAGATACGCAGTATTTT. The rearrangement uses TRBV25-1 and TRBJ2-3; a possible D gene is TRBD2 (5 bases). The germline CDR1 and CDR2 sequences are MGHDK and SYGVNS. V lost 3 bases, J lost 1 base, and 14 bases lay in between. The CDR3 has 16 residues.

The CDR3 protein is CASSQGTTGASTEAFF. In DNA, the CDR3 is TGCGCCAGCAGCCAAGGAACCACAGGGGCCAGCACTGAAGCTTTCTTT. The rearrangement links TRBV4-1 to TRBJ1-1; 7 bases line up with TRBD1. The CDR3 totals 16 residues. With V trimmed by 1 base and J by 4 bases, 9 bases remained unmatched. The germline gives CDR1 MGHRA, CDR2 YSYEKL.

The CDR3 spells CATSRDRTTGELFF. The CDR3 DNA reads as TGTGCCACCAGCAGAGACAGGACTACCGGGGAGCTGTTTTTT. The V and J genes are TRBV15 and TRBJ2-2; tentative D call: TRBD2 (5 bases). The CDR3 covers 14 residues. Trimming removed 0 bases from V and 5 bases from J, with 7 bases in between. Per the germline V gene, CDR1 is LNHNV and CDR2 is YYDKDF (reference sequence).

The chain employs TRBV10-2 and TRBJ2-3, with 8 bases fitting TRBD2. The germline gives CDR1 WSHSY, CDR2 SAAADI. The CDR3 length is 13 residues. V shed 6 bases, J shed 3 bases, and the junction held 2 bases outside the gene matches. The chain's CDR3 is CASRLAETDTQYF. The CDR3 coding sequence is TGCGCCAGCAGACTAGCGGAGACAGATACGCAGTATTTT.

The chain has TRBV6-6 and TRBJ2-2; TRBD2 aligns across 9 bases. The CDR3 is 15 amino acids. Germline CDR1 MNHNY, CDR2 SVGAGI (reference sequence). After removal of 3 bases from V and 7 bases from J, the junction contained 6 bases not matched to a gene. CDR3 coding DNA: TGTGCCAGCAGTTATTTTAAGCGGGAGGTCGGGGAGCTGTTTTTT. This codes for CASSYFKREVGELFF.

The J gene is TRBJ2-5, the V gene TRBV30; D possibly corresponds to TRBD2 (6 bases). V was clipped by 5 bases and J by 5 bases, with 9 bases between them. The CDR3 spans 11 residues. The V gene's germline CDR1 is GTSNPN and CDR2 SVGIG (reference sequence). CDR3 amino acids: CAWGLAETQYF. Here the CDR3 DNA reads TGTGCCTGGGGGCTAGCGGAGACCCAGTACTTC.

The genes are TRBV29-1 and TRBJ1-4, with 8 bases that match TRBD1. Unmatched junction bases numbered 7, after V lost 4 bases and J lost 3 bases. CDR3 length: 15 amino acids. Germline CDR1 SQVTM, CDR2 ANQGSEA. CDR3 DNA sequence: TGCAGCGTTGCAGCAGGGGGCGCGTCTAATGAAAAACTGTTTTTT. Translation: CSVAAGGASNEKLFF.

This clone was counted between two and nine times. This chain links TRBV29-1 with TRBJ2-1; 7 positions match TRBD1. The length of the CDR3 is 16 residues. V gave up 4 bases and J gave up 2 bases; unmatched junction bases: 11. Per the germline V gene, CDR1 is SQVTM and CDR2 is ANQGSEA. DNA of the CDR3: TGCAGCGTTGGGAATCCTACAGGGGCCACCTACAATGAGCAGTTCTTC. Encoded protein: CSVGNPTGATYNEQFF.

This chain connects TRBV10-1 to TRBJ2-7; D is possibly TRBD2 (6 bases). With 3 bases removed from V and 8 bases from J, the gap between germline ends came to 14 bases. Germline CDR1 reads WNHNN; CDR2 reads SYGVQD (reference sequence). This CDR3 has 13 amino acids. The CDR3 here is CASSDGGGTKQYF. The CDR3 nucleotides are TGCGCCAGCAGTGACGGAGGAGGGACGAAGCAGTACTTC.

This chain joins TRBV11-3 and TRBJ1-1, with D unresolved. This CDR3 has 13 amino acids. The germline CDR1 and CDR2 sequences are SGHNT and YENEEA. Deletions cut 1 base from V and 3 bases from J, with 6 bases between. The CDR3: CASSLAGYTEAFF. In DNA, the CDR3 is TGTGCCAGCAGCTTAGCGGGATACACTGAAGCTTTCTTT.

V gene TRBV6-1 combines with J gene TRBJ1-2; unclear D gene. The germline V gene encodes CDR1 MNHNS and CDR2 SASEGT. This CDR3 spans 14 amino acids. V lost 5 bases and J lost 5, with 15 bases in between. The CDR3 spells CASSPGDGYYGYTF. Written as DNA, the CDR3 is TGTGCCAGCAGTCCCGGAGACGGTTATTATGGCTACACCTTC.

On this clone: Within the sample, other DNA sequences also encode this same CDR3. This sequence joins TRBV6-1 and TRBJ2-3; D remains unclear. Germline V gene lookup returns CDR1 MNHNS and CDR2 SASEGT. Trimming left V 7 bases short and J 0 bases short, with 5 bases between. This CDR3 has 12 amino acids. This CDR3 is CASTVSTDTQYF. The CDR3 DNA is TGTGCCAGCACCGTAAGCACAGATACGCAGTATTTT.